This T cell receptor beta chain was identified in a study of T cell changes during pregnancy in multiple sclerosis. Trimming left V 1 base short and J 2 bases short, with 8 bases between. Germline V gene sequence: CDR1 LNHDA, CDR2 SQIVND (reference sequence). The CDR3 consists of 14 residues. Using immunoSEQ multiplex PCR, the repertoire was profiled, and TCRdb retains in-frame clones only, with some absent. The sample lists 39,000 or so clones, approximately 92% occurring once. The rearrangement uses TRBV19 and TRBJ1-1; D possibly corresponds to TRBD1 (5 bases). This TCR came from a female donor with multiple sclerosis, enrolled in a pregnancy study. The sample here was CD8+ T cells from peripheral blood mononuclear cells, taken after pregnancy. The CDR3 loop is CASSIADSNTEAFF. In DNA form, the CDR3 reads TGTGCCAGTAGTATAGCTGACAGTAACACTGAAGCTTTCTTT.